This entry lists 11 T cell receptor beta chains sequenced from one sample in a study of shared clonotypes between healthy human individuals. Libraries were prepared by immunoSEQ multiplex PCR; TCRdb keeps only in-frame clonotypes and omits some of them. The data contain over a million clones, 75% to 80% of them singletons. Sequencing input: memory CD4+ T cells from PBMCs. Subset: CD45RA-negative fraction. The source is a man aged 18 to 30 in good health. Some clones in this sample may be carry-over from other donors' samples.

The chain's CDR3 is CASSRDFIRGEQYF. The CDR3 region has the DNA TGTGCCAGCAGCCGGGACTTCATAAGGGGGGAGCAGTACTTC. The V call is TRBV7-8, the J call TRBJ2-7; D possibly uses TRBD1 or TRBD2 (6 bases each). This CDR3 is built from 14 residues. The V gene lost 5 bases and the J gene lost 7 bases, with 18 bases spanning the gap. Germline V lookup: CDR1 SGHVS, CDR2 FQNEAQ.

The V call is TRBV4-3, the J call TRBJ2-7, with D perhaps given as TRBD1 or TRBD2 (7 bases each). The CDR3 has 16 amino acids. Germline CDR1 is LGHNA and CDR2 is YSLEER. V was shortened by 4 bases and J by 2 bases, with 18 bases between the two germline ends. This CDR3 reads CASSRRGAGGPYEQYF. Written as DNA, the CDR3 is TGCGCCAGCAGCCGCCGGGGGGCAGGGGGACCCTACGAGCAGTACTTC.

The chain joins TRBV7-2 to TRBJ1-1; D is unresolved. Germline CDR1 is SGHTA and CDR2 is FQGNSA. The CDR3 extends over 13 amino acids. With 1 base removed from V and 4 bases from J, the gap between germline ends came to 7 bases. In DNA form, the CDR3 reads TGTGCCAGCAGCTTAGAAAAGTTCACTGAAGCTTTCTTT. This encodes CASSLEKFTEAFF.

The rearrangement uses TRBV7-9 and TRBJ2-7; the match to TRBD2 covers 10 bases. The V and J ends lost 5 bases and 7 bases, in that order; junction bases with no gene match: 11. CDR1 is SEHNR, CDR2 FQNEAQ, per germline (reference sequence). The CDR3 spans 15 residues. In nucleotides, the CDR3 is TGTGCCAGCAGCGGGCGGACTAGCGGCTTTATGGAGCAGTACTTC. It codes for CASSGRTSGFMEQYF.

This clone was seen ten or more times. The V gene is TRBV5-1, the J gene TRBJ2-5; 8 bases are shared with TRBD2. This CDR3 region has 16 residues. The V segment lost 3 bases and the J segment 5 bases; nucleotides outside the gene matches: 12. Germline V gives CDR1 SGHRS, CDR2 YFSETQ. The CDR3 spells CASSSGGAGAGETQYF. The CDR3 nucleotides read TGCGCCAGCAGCTCCGGAGGAGCGGGAGCGGGGGAGACCCAGTACTTC.

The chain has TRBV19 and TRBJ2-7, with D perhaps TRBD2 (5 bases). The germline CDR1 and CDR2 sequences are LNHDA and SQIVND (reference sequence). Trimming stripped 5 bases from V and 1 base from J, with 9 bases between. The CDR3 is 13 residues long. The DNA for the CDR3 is TGTGCCAGTAGTGAGGGCTGGTCCTACGAGCAGTACTTC. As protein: CASSEGWSYEQYF.

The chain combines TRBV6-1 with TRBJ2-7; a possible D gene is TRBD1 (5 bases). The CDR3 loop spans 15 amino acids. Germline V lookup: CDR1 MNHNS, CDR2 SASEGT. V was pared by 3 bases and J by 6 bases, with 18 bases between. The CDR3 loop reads CASSDRQKIFAEQYF. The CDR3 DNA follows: TGTGCCAGCAGTGACCGACAGAAGATTTTTGCCGAGCAGTACTTC.

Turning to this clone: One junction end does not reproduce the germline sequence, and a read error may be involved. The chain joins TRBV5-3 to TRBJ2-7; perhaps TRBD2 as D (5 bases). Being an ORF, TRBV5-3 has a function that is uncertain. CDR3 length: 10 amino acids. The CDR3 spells CARSKGRADF. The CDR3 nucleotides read TGTGCCAGAAGCAAAGGGAGAGCGGACTTC.

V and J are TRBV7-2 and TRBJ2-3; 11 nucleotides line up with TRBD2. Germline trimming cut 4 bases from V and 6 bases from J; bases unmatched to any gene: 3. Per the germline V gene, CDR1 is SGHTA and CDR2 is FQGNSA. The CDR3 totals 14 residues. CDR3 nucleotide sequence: TGTGCCAGCAGCTCCTCTAGCGGGAGGGATACGCAGTATTTT. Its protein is CASSSSSGRDTQYF.

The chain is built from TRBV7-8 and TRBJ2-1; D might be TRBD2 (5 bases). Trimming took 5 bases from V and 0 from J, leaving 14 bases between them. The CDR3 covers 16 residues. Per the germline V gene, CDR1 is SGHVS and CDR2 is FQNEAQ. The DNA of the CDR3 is TGTGCCAGCAGCCCCAGAGACTACAACTCCTACAATGAGCAGTTCTTC. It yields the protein CASSPRDYNSYNEQFF.

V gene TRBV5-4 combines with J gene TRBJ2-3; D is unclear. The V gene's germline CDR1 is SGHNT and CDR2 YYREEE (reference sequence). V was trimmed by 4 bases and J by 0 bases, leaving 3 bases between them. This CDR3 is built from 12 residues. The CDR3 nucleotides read TGTGCCAGCAGCCGAAGCACAGATACGCAGTATTTT. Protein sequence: CASSRSTDTQYF.